This TCR beta chain was recorded in a study of T cell changes during pregnancy in multiple sclerosis. Measured with immunoSEQ multiplex PCR; TCRdb has only the in-frame clones, and not every one. The table has around 28,000 clones, about 89% seen once. The V gene lost 5 bases and the J gene lost 1 base, with 14 bases spanning the gap. CDR1 and CDR2 (germline): MNHNS, SASEGT. The CDR3 is 15 residues long. J is TRBJ1-1 and V is TRBV6-1; weak D call: TRBD1 (5 bases). The clonotype originates from a female donor in good health, enrolled as a control in a pregnancy study. The material was CD4+ T cells from peripheral blood mononuclear cells, obtained in the first trimester of pregnancy. The CDR3 reads CASSPQGETNTEAFF. The CDR3 nucleotides read TGTGCCAGCAGTCCGCAGGGTGAAACGAACACTGAAGCTTTCTTT.